This is a list of T cell receptor beta chains from one sample in a study of shared clonotypes between healthy human individuals. Data came from immunoSEQ multiplex PCR; TCRdb stores just in-frame clones and leaves some out. The data contain over 95,000 clones, around two thirds of them singletons. The specimen sequenced was memory CD8+ T cells sorted from blood. Receptor source: a woman under 40 in good health. CDR3s include the opening cysteine and the closing phenylalanine or tryptophan. Each record gives: D gene, J gene, V gene, clone size, CDR3 DNA, CDR3 protein. The D gene is left open where the match is weak. A row's size may be missing; if present it is once, few, many or a size class.

D: -
J: TRBJ1-5
V: TRBV6-5
size: -
DNA: TGTGCCAGCAGTTACTCCAGACAGTATAGCAATCAGCCCCAGCATTTT
CDR3: CASSYSRQYSNQPQHF

D: TRBD2
J: TRBJ2-5
V: TRBV9
size: -
DNA: TGTGCCAGCAGCCTCCCTACTAGCGGGATACAAGAGACCCAGTACTTC
CDR3: CASSLPTSGIQETQYF

D: -
J: TRBJ2-7
V: TRBV14
size: -
DNA: TGTGCCAGCAGCCAAAAAGGGGGGCTGGTATACGAGCAGTACTTC
CDR3: CASSQKGGLVYEQYF

D: -
J: TRBJ2-3
V: TRBV28
size: -
DNA: TGTGCCAGCAGTTATACCCCCGCGGAGGGGGTGTATAGCACAGATACGCAGTATTTT
CDR3: CASSYTPAEGVYSTDTQYF

D: TRBD2
J: TRBJ2-7
V: TRBV28
size: -
DNA: TGTGCCAGCAGCCGCGGGGGTTCCGAGCAGTACTTC
CDR3: CASSRGGSEQYF

D: -
J: TRBJ1-1
V: TRBV7-8
size: -
DNA: TGTGCCAGCAGCATCAGGGGATTCCCTGAAGCTTTCTTT
CDR3: CASSIRGFPEAFF

D: TRBD2
J: TRBJ2-7
V: TRBV7-8
size: -
DNA: TGTGCCAGCAGCCCCACTAGCGCCCACGAGCAGTACTTC
CDR3: CASSPTSAHEQYF

D: TRBD1
J: TRBJ2-7
V: TRBV28
size: -
DNA: TGTGCCAGCAGCAGAGGACAGGGGGCGTTTTTTGGTGAGCAGTACTTC
CDR3: CASSRGQGAFFGEQYF

D: -
J: TRBJ2-3
V: TRBV9
size: -
DNA: TGTGCCAGCAGCGTGCAGGGTTCCCAGCCAGATACGCAGTATTTT
CDR3: CASSVQGSQPDTQYF

D: -
J: TRBJ2-7
V: TRBV6-5
size: many
DNA: TGTGCCAGCAGTTACTCGGGACGGTCGGAGCAGTACTTC
CDR3: CASSYSGRSEQYF

D: -
J: TRBJ1-2
V: TRBV2
size: -
DNA: TGTGCCAGCAGTGAAGAGGGGGGACGGACTAACTATGGCTACACCTTC
CDR3: CASSEEGGRTNYGYTF

D: TRBD2
J: TRBJ2-7
V: TRBV18
size: -
DNA: TGTGCCAGCTCCACAGCAGGGACTAGCGGATACGAGCAGTACTTC
CDR3: CASSTAGTSGYEQYF

D: -
J: TRBJ2-3
V: TRBV11-2
size: -
DNA: TGTGCCAGCAGCTTTGCAGGAGATACGCAGTATTTT
CDR3: CASSFAGDTQYF

D: TRBD2
J: TRBJ2-7
V: TRBV5-4
size: -
DNA: TGTGCCAGCAGCTTGAGTGCGGGAGGCGCCCTGCGGTACGAGCAGTACTTC
CDR3: CASSLSAGGALRYEQYF

D: -
J: TRBJ2-1
V: TRBV10-3
size: -
DNA: TGTGCCATCAGTGATCCTCAGAATCAAGGCCCTTACAATGAGCAGTTCTTC
CDR3: CAISDPQNQGPYNEQFF

D: -
J: TRBJ2-1
V: TRBV21-1
size: -
DNA: TGTGCCAGCAGCAAAGTTGGGAGGGCCAACTACAATGAGCAGTTCTTC
CDR3: CASSKVGRANYNEQFF

D: TRBD2
J: TRBJ2-7
V: TRBV27
size: -
DNA: TGTGCCAGCAGCGGACTAGCGGGAGGGCCGAAAACCTACGAGCAGTACTTC
CDR3: CASSGLAGGPKTYEQYF

D: TRBD1
J: TRBJ2-7
V: TRBV7-9
size: few
DNA: TGTGCCAGCACTGGGACAGCGTCCTACGAGCAGTACTTC
CDR3: CASTGTASYEQYF